A selection of T cell receptor beta chains follows, all from one sample in a study of T cells in Graves' hyperthyroidism and ophthalmopathy. TCRdb reanalysed the multiplex PCR reads using MiXCR and keeps one entry per CDR3 protein. The data show 250,000 to 350,000 distinct CDR3 sequences, over 15% seen once. The specimen was blood. All receptors come from a woman aged 55 to 70 with Graves' ophthalmopathy. Each CDR3 is given with its conserved first and last residue.

V: TRBV11-3; J: TRBJ2-2; CDR3: CASSFRPGLAGEDTGEPFF
V: TRBV6-1; J: TRBJ2-7; CDR3: CASSDQGEISYEQYF
V: TRBV5-1; J: TRBJ2-5; CDR3: CASSKVPQETQYF
V: TRBV7-2; J: TRBJ1-4; CDR3: CASSLLGKNEKLFF
V: TRBV12-3/TRBV12-4; J: TRBJ1-1; CDR3: CASRYRRDTEAFF
V: TRBV20-1; J: TRBJ2-1; CDR3: CSASGLTAYNEQFF
V: TRBV6-5; J: TRBJ2-1; CDR3: CASSYVGVGAGGYNEQFF
V: TRBV5-1; J: TRBJ1-6; CDR3: CASSLDFSPSPLHF
V: TRBV6-5; J: TRBJ2-5; CDR3: CASSYRGETQYF
V: TRBV25-1; J: TRBJ2-1; CDR3: CASSELVSGYNEQFF
V: TRBV5-1; J: TRBJ2-3; CDR3: CASGETDTQYF
V: TRBV7-2; J: TRBJ2-7; CDR3: CASSLVRGPTDEQYF
V: TRBV6-1; J: TRBJ2-7; CDR3: CASTRITGAEQYF